This T cell receptor (beta chain) was sequenced in a study of vaccination effects on CD4 cells after COVID-19. Viral peptide pools were used in the ViraFEST assay to expand antigen-specific CD4+ T cells, and sequencing came afterward. Once cultured for 10 days, the cells underwent separation to obtain CD4+ T cells. Neither prior SARS-CoV-2 infection nor positive nucleocapsid antibodies were present in the vaccine recipients. Clones were sequenced by immunoSEQ multiplex PCR, and TCRdb holds only the in-frame ones, with some missing. The table shows 55,000 to 65,000 clones, with roughly 79% occurring only once. Points on this clone: Its target is not known.

The CDR3 totals 17 residues. Trimming removed 0 bases at V and 1 base at J, with 16 bases between. CDR1 and CDR2 from the germline V gene are SNHLY and FYNNEI. This specimen was CD4+ T cells from PBMCs cultured with HCoV-229E spike peptides, taken before COVID-19 vaccination. The receptor's source is a human donor who received a COVID-19 vaccine. The genes are TRBV2 and TRBJ2-7, with D possibly TRBD2 on 6 matching bases. Written as DNA, the CDR3 is TGTGCCAGCAGTGAAGCGGGCGGCGGGGATAATTCCTACGAGCAGTACGTC. This translates into CASSEAGGGDNSYEQYV.